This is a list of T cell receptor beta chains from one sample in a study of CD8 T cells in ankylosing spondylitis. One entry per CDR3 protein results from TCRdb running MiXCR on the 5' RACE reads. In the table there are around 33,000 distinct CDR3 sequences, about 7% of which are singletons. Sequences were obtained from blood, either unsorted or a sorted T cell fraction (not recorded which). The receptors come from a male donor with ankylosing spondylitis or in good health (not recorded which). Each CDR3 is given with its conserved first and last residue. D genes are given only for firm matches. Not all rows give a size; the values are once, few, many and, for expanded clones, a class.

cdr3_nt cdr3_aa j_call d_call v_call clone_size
TGCAGTGCTACTCCCCCAGAGGTCACTGAAGCTTTCTTT CSATPPEVTEAFF TRBJ1-1 NA TRBV20-1 many
TGTGCCAGCAGCCAAGGACAGCTCTCCTACGAGCAGTACTTC CASSQGQLSYEQYF TRBJ2-7 NA TRBV3-1 many
TGTGCCAGCAGGGACGGACCGGCGACCGGGATTTCCTACGAGCAGTACTTC CASRDGPATGISYEQYF TRBJ2-7 NA TRBV5-6 many
TGTGCCAGCAGCCAAGTGCAGGAGTCCTACGAGCAGTACTTC CASSQVQESYEQYF TRBJ2-7 NA TRBV4-2 many
TGTGCCATCAGTGACTCTACTTATAATTCACCCCTCCACTTT CAISDSTYNSPLHF TRBJ1-6 NA TRBV10-3 many
TGTGCCAGCAGCCTACGGGACATTAGCAATCAGCCCCAGCATTTT CASSLRDISNQPQHF TRBJ1-5 NA TRBV7-2 NA
TGCGCCAGCAGCCCGACCTCGACTAGCGGGTCCTACAATGAGCAGTTCTTC CASSPTSTSGSYNEQFF TRBJ2-1 TRBD2 TRBV5-1 many
TGTGCCAGCAGTGAATGGACTAGCGGGATTCAGTTCTTC CASSEWTSGIQFF TRBJ2-1 TRBD2 TRBV2 NA
TGTGCCAGCAGTTCAGGGGCTCCCGGGGAGCTGTTTTTT CASSSGAPGELFF TRBJ2-2 NA TRBV12-3/TRBV12-4 many
TGTGCCAGCAGTCGTCTAGCGCAGAGGGGCAATGAGCAGTTCTTC CASSRLAQRGNEQFF TRBJ2-1 NA TRBV11-2 NA
TGTGCCAGCAACTGGGACGTAACCTACGAGCAGTACTTC CASNWDVTYEQYF TRBJ2-7 NA TRBV7-8 NA
TGTGCCAGCAGTGAGCAGCGGGAGAACACCGGGGAGCTGTTTTTT CASSEQRENTGELFF TRBJ2-2 TRBD2 TRBV2 many
TGTGCCAGCAGTTCCGACCCGGGACTAGCGGAACCCGGGGAGCTGTTTTTT CASSSDPGLAEPGELFF TRBJ2-2 TRBD2 TRBV12-3/TRBV12-4 many
TGTGCCAGCAGCTTTCAAGGTAGCTCCTACGAGCAGTACTTC CASSFQGSSYEQYF TRBJ2-7 NA TRBV7-9 many
TGCAGCGCCAGTGAGGGAAACACTGAAGCTTTCTTT CSASEGNTEAFF TRBJ1-1 NA TRBV29-1 medium-sized
TGTGCCAGCAGCTTAAGGGGTCAGGGGGAAGGTGGCTACACCTTC CASSLRGQGEGGYTF TRBJ1-2 TRBD1 TRBV7-3 many
TGTGCCAGCAGCAAAAGTCCCCTTAACTATGGCTACACCTTC CASSKSPLNYGYTF TRBJ1-2 NA TRBV21-1 NA
TGTGCCAGCAGTGCGACAGGGAGAACTGAAGCTTTCTTT CASSATGRTEAFF TRBJ1-1 TRBD1 TRBV2 few
TGTGCCAGCAGCTTTGAGACCCGACGCGAGCAGTACTTC CASSFETRREQYF TRBJ2-7 NA TRBV7-2 few
TGCGCCAGCAGCTCCGGACGGGAGGGTGGAGACGAGCAGTACTTC CASSSGREGGDEQYF TRBJ2-7 TRBD2 TRBV5-1 NA
TGTGCCAGTAGTATTTCCGGGAGTGCGTCCGATACGCAGTATTTT CASSISGSASDTQYF TRBJ2-3 NA TRBV19 many
TGCAGTGCTAGAGATTTAATAACAGGTACCAGGGAGACCCAGTACTTC CSARDLITGTRETQYF TRBJ2-5 NA TRBV20-1 many